Below, one T cell receptor (beta chain) is given with its context. Antigen specificity is unknown. This record comes from a study of cytomegalovirus exposure and HLA in healthy donors. Notes on the study in general: Most TCR sequences proved rare, with some public TCRs found in many donors. The authors later linked a missense DCLRE1C variant to TCR beta V- and J-gene trimming.

Primers for the PCR totalled 60 Vbeta and 13 Jbeta. Study processing details: As a later analysis found, there were roughly 80 million unique TCR beta chains, of which some 10 million were shared. TCRdb's table, derived via immunoSEQ multiplex PCR, lists solely in-frame clones and lacks some. From that table come the V and J calls and clone size; the DNA was used to work out D and trimming. The repertoire holds around 130,000 clones, around 81% seen once, with about 0.7% in the top ten. The CDR3 is 16 amino acids. Germline V gene data show CDR1 as SGDLS and CDR2 as YYNGEE. With 3 bases clipped from V and 0 bases from J, the junction kept 8 bases outside the gene matches. Donors consisted of healthy bone marrow donors.

This receptor was identified in a man between 18 and 35 years old in good health and CMV-seronegative. This chain uses TRBV9 with TRBJ1-2; 7 bases line up with TRBD1. Source material: PBMCs. The CDR3 DNA sequence: TGTGCCAGCAGCGGTCAGAGGGGGCTGCCTAACTATGGCTACACCTTC. Its translation is CASSGQRGLPNYGYTF. Together with reference TRBV9 and TRBJ1-2, the CDR3 gives the full variable domain: DSGVTQTPKHLITATGQRVTLRCSPRSGDLSVYWYQQSLDQGLQFLIQYYNGEERAKGNILERFSAQQFPDLHSELNLSSLELGDSALYFCASSGQRGLPNYGYTFGSGTRLTVV.